The sequence of this T cell receptor (beta chain) was determined in a study of beta chain features in type 1 diabetes. Note on this clone: The antigen is unknown.

Germline CDR1 SGHNT, CDR2 YENEEA. V lost 3 bases and J lost 10, with 10 bases in between. The CDR3 is 12 residues long. Study-level findings and limits: Naive, central memory and Treg TCRB repertoires appeared more alike in patients than in healthy donors.

Expressed TCRB transcripts got sequenced, as all isolated RNA was reverse transcribed. TCRdb's copy holds only in-frame clones and misses some; the assay was immunoSEQ multiplex PCR. The repertoire holds a few hundred thousand clones, around 13% seen once, with about 0.018% in the top ten. V usage is TRBV11-3 and J usage is TRBJ2-1, with a weak D call TRBD2 (5 bases). The sequencing input was naive CD4+ T cells from blood. This clonotype originated in a man aged 18 to 35 in good health. CDR3 coding DNA: TGTGCCAGCAGCTTGCGTCGGGGAGAGCAGTTCTTC. Its translation is CASSLRRGEQFF.